This section outlines one T cell receptor (beta chain) sequence together with its context. The data are from a study of Ad26.COV2.S vaccination and SARS-CoV-2 variants. Germline values: CDR1 MNHEY, CDR2 SVGAGI. V dropped 6 bases and J dropped 0 bases, with 9 bases sitting between them. The CDR3 is made up of 14 amino acids. Treatment of the sample: around 19 received Ad26.COV2.S at low or high dose, single or two shots; about 5 received placebo; per-sample allocation not given. At day 63 after the first vaccine or placebo injection, samples were drawn. Donation was by an adult aged 18-55 years who was in Boston. Sequencing used immunoSEQ multiplex PCR; TCRdb keeps in-frame clones, though not all of them. Altogether fewer than 400,000 clones are present, approximately 86% being singletons, with the ten largest covering around 1.9%.

This sequence originates from a person between 18 and 59 years old who received the Ad26.COV2.S COVID-19 vaccine or a placebo. The J gene is TRBJ1-5, the V gene TRBV6-5; maybe TRBD1 (5 bases). Here the sequenced sample was peripheral blood, taken in a trial of Ad26.COV2.S vaccine versus placebo. The CDR3 protein is CASSDRYSNQPQHF. For the CDR3, the DNA is TGTGCCAGCAGCGACAGATATAGCAATCAGCCCCAGCATTTT.